This T cell receptor (beta chain) was sequenced in a study of T cell repertoires in cytomegalovirus infection. Across the whole study: Public TCR beta signatures were indicative of both CMV infection and a matching HLA type.

The CDR3 runs to 15 residues. Trimming cost V 9 bases and J 2 bases, with 18 bases left between them. CDR1 is MNHGY, CDR2 SAAAGT, per germline. Each CDR3 protein gets one entry after TCRdb re-called the reads with MiXCR. The profile shows about 900,000 distinct CDR3 sequences, around 31% of them singletons. As regards this clonotype: The antigen is undetermined.

This TCR was recovered from a human donor in good health (CMV status not recorded). Some clones in this sample may be carry-over from other donors' samples. The chain links TRBV6-8 to TRBJ2-3; no clear D gene. The sequences come from cultured CD8+ T cells from PBMCs, collected from culture after CMV antigen stimulation. The DNA for the CDR3 is TGTGCCAGTTATCCCCCTCAGGCCGCCACAGATACGCAGTATTTT. It codes for CASYPPQAATDTQYF.